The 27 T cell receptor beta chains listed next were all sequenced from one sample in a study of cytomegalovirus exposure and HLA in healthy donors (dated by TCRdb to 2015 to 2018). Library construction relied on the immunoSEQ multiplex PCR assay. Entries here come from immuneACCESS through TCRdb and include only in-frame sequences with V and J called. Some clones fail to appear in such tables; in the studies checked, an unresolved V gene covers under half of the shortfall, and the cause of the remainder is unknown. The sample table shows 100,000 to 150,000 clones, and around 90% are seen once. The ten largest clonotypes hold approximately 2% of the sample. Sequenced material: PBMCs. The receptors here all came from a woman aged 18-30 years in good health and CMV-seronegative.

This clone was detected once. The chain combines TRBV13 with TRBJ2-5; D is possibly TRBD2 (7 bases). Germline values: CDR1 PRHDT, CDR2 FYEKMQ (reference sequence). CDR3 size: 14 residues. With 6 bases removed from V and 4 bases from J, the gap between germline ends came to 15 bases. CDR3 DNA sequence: TGTGCCAGCAGAAGGACGGGGGGCCCAGAGACCCAGTACTTC. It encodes CASRRTGGPETQYF.

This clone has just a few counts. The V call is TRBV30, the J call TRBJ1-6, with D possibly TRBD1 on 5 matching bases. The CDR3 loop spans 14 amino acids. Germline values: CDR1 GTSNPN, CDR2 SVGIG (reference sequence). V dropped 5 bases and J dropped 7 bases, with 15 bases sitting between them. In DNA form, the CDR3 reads TGTGCCTGGGCCGGGGGACTGGGAAATTCACCCCTCCACTTT. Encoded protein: CAWAGGLGNSPLHF.

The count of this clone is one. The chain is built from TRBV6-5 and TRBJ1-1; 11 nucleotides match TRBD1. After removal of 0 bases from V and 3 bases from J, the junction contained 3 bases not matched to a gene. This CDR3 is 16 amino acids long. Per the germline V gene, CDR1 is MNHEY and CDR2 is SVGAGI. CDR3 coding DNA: TGTGCCAGCAGTTACTCGAAGGGACAGGGGGACACTGAAGCTTTCTTT. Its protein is CASSYSKGQGDTEAFF.

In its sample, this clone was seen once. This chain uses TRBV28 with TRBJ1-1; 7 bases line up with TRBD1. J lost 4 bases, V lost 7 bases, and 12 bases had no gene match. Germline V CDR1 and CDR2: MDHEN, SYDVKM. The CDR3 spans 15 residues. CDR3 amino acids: CASTKPDRESTEAFF. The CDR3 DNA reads TGTGCCAGCACCAAGCCAGACAGGGAGAGCACTGAAGCTTTCTTT.

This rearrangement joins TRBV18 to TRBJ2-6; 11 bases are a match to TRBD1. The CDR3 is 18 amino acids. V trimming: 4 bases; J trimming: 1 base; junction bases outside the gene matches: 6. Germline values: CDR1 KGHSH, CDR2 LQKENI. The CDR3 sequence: CASSRGQGAASGANVLTF. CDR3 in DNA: TGTGCCAGCTCACGTGGACAGGGGGCGGCATCTGGGGCCAACGTCCTGACTTTC.

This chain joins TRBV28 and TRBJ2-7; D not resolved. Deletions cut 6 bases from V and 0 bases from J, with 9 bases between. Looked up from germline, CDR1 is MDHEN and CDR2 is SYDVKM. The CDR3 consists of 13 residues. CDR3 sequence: CASRARSSYEQYF. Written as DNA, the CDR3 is TGTGCCAGCAGGGCACGGAGCTCCTACGAGCAGTACTTC. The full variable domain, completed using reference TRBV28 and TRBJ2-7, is DVKVTQSSRYLVKRTGEKVFLECVQDMDHENMFWYRQDPGLGLRLIYFSYDVKMKEKGDIPEGYSVSREKKERFSLILESASTNQTSMYLCASRARSSYEQYFGPGTRLTVT.

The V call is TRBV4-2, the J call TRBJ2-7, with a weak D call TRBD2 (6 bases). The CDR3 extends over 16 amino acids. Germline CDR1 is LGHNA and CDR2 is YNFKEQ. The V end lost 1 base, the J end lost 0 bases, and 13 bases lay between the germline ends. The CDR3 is CASSQGMGGNSYEQYF. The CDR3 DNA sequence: TGTGCCAGCAGCCAAGGAATGGGCGGGAACTCCTACGAGCAGTACTTC.

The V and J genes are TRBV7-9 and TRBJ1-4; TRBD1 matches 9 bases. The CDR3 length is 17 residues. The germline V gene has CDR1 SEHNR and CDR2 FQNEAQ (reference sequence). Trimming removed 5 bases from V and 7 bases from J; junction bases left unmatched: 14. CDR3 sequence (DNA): TGTGCCAGCAGCCCAGGACAGGGGATAACAGTGGGTGAAAAACTGTTTTTT. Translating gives CASSPGQGITVGEKLFF.

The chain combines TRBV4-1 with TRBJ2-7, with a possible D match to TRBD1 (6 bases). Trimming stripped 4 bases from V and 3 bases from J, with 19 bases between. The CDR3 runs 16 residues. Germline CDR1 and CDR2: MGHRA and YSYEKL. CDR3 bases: TGCGCCAGCAGCCCGACCCAGGGGAATAAAAACTACGAGCAGTACTTC. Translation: CASSPTQGNKNYEQYF.

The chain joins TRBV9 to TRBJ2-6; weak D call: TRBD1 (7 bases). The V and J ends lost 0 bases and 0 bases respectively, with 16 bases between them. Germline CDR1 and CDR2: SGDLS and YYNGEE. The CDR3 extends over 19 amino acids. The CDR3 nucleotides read TGTGCCAGCAGCGTAGACGACAGGGACTCCCTCTCTGGGGCCAACGTCCTGACTTTC. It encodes CASSVDDRDSLSGANVLTF. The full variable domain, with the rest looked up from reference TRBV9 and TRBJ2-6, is DSGVTQTPKHLITATGQRVTLRCSPRSGDLSVYWYQQSLDQGLQFLIQYYNGEERAKGNILERFSAQQFPDLHSELNLSSLELGDSALYFCASSVDDRDSLSGANVLTFGAGSRLTVL.

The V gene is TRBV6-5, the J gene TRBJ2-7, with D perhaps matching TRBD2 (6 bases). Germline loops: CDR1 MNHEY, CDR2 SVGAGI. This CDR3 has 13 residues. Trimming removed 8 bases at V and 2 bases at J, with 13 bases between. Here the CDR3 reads CASQEGLTYEQYF. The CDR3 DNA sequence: TGTGCCAGCCAGGAGGGGTTAACCTACGAGCAGTACTTC.

The CDR3 loop is CASSATGPYSYEQYF. The CDR3 DNA reads as TGTGCCAGCAGCGCCACAGGTCCGTACTCCTACGAGCAGTACTTC. The chain employs TRBV7-6 and TRBJ2-7; maybe TRBD1 (5 bases). Germline CDR1 is SGHVS and CDR2 is FNYEAQ. This CDR3 is built from 15 residues. Trimming stripped 5 bases from V and 0 bases from J, with 14 bases between.

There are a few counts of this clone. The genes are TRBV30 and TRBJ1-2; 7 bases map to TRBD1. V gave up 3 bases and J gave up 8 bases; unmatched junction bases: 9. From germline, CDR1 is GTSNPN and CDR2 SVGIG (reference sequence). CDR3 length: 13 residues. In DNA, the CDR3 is TGTGCCTGGAGCAGAGACAGGGTAACCGGCTACACCTTC. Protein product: CAWSRDRVTGYTF.

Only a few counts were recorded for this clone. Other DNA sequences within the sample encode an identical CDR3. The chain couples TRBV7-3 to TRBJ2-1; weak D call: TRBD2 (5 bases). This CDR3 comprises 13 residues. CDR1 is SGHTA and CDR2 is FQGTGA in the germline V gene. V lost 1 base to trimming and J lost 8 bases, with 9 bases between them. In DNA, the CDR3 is TGTGCCAGCAGCTTAAAAGTGAGGGATGAGCAGTTCTTC. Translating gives CASSLKVRDEQFF. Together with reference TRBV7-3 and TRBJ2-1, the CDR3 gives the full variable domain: GAGVSQTPSNKVTEKGKYVELRCDPISGHTALYWYRQSLGQGPEFLIYFQGTGAADDSGLPNDRFFAVRPEGSVSTLKIQRTERGDSAVYLCASSLKVRDEQFFGPGTRLTVL.

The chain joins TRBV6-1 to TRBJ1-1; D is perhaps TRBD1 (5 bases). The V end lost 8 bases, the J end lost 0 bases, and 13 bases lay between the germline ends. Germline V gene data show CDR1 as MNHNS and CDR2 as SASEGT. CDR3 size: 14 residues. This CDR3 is CASEAGIMNTEAFF. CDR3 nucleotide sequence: TGTGCCAGCGAGGCAGGGATAATGAACACTGAAGCTTTCTTT.

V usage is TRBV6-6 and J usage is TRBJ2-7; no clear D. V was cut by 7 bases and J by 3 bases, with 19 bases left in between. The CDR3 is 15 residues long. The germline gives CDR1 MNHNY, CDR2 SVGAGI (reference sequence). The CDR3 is CASTRVSGISYEQYF. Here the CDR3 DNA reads TGTGCCAGCACCCGGGTTTCTGGCATCAGCTACGAGCAGTACTTC.

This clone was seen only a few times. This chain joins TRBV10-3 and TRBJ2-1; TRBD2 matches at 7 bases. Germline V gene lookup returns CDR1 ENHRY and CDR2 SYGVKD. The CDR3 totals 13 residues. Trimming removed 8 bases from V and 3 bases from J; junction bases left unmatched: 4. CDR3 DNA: TGTGCCATCTGGGAGCGGGGCTACAATGAGCAGTTCTTC. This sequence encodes CAIWERGYNEQFF.

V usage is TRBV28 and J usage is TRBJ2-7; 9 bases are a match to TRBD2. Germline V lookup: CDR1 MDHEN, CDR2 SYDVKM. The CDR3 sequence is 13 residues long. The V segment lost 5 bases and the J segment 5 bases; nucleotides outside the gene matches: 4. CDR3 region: CASSGTSFHEQYF. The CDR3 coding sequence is TGTGCCAGCAGTGGGACTAGCTTCCACGAGCAGTACTTC.

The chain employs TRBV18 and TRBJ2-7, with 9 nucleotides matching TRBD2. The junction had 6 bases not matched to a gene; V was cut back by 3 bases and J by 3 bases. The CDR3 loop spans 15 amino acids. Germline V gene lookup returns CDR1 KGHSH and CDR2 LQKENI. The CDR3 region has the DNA TGTGCCAGCTCACCCGGGGTAGCGGGGGTCTACGAGCAGTACTTC. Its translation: CASSPGVAGVYEQYF.

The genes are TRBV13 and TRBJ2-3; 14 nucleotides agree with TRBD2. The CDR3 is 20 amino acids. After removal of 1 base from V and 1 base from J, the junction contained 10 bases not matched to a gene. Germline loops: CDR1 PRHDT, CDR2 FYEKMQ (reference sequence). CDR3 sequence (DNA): TGTGCCAGCAGCTTAGAGGCCCGACTAGCGGGGGGGCTGCGCACAGATACGCAGTATTTT. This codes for CASSLEARLAGGLRTDTQYF.

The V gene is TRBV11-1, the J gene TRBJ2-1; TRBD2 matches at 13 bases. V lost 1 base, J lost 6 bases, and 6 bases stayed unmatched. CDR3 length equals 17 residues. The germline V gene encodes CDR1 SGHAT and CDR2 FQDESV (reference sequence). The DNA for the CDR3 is TGTGCCAGCAGCTTAGGCGTACTAGCGGGGGGGCTCAATGAGCAGTTCTTC. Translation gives CASSLGVLAGGLNEQFF.

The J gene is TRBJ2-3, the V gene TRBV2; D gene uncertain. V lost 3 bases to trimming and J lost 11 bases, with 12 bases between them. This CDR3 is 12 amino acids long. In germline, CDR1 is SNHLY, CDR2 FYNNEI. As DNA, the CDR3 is TGTGCCAGCAGTGACATACCCTCAGGGCAGTATTTT. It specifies CASSDIPSGQYF.

The CDR3 protein is CASSSGTGGAGTDTQYF. The CDR3 DNA sequence: TGCGCCAGCAGCTCCGGGACAGGGGGCGCCGGCACAGATACGCAGTATTTT. The genes are TRBV5-1 and TRBJ2-3; 12 bases map to TRBD1. Germline V gives CDR1 SGHRS, CDR2 YFSETQ. The CDR3 sequence is 17 residues long. The V gene end was trimmed by 3 bases and the J gene end by 1 base; junction bases not matched to a gene: 6.

The CDR3 DNA follows: TGCGCCAGCAGTGATATTGGACAAGCGAACACCATATATTTT. Amino acid sequence: CASSDIGQANTIYF. The rearrangement uses TRBV10-2 and TRBJ1-3; possibly TRBD1 for D (5 bases). Trimming cost V 3 bases and J 7 bases, with 13 bases left between them. The V gene's germline CDR1 is WSHSY and CDR2 SAAADI. The CDR3 covers 14 residues.

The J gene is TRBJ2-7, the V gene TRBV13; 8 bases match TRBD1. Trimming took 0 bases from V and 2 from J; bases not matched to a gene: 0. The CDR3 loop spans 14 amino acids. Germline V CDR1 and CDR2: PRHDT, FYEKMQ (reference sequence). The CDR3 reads CASSLGDRAYEQYF. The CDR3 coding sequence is TGTGCCAGCAGCTTAGGGGACAGGGCCTACGAGCAGTACTTC. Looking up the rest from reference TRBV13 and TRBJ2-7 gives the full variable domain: AAGVIQSPRHLIKEKRETATLKCYPIPRHDTVYWYQQGPGQDPQFLISFYEKMQSDKGSIPDRFSAQQFSDYHSELNMSSLELGDSALYFCASSLGDRAYEQYFGPGTRLTVT.

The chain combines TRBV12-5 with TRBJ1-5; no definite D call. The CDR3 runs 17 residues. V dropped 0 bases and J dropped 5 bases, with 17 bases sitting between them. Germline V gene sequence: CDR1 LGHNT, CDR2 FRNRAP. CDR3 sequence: CASGLVQNTFNHQPQHF. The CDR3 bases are TGTGCTAGTGGTTTGGTACAGAACACCTTTAACCATCAGCCCCAGCATTTT.

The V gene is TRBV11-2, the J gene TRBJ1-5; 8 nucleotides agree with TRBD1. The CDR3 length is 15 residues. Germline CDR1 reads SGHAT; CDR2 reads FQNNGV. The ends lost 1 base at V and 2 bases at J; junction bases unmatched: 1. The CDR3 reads CASSLGQGRNQPQHF. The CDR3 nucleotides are TGTGCCAGCAGCTTAGGACAGGGGCGCAATCAGCCCCAGCATTTT.